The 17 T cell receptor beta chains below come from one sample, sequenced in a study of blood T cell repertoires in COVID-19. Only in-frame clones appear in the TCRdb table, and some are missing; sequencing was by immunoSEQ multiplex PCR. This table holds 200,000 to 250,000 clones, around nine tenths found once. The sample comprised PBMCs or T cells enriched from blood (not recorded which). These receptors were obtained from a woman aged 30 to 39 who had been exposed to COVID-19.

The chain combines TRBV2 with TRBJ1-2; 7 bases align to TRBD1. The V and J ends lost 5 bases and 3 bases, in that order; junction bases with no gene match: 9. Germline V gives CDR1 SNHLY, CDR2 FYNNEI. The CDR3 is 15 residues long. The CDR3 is CASSLMQGQHYGYTF. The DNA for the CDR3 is TGTGCCAGCAGTTTGATGCAGGGACAGCACTATGGCTACACCTTC.

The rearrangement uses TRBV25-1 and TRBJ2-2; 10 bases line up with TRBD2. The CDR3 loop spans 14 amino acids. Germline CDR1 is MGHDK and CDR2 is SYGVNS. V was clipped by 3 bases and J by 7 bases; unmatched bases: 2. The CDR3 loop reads CASSELAGDGELFF. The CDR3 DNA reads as TGTGCCAGCAGTGAGCTAGCGGGAGACGGGGAGCTGTTTTTT.

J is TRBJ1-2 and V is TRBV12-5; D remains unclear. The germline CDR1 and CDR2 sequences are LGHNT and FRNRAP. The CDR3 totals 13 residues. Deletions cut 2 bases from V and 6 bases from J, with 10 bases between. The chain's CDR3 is CASGLPGLNGYTF. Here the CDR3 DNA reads TGTGCTAGTGGTTTGCCGGGGTTGAATGGCTACACCTTC.

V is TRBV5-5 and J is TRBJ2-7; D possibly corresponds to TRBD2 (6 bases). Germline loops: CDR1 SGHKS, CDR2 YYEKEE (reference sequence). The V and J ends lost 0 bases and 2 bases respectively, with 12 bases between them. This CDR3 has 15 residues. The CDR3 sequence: CASSLEGLSAYEQYF. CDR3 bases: TGTGCCAGCAGCTTGGAAGGACTAAGCGCCTACGAGCAGTACTTC.

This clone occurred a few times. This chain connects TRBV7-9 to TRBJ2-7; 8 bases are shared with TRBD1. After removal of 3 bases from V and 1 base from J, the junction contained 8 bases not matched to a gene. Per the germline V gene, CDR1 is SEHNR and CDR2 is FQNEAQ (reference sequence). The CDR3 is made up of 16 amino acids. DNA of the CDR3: TGTGCCAGCAGCTTTCGCTGGCAGGGGGCTTCCTACGAGCAGTACTTC. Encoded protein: CASSFRWQGASYEQYF.

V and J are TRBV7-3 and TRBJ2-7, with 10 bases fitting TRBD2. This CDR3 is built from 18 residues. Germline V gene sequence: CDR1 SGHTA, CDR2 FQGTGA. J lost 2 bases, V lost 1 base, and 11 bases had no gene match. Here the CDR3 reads CASSLRYVLAGDPYEQYF. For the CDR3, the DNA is TGTGCCAGCAGCTTAAGGTATGTGCTAGCGGGAGATCCCTACGAGCAGTACTTC.

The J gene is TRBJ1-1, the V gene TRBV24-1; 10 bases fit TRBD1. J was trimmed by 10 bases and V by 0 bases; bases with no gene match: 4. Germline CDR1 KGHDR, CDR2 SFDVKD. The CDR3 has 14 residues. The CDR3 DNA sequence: TGTGCCACCAGTGATTTGGGGACAGGGGAAGGAGCTTTCTTT. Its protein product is CATSDLGTGEGAFF.

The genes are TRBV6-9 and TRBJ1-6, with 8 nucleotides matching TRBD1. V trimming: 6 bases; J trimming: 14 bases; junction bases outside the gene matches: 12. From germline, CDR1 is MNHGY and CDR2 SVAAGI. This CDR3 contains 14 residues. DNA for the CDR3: TGTGCCAGCAGAACGACAGGGGCCTCGAAAACCCTCCACTTT. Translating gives CASRTTGASKTLHF.

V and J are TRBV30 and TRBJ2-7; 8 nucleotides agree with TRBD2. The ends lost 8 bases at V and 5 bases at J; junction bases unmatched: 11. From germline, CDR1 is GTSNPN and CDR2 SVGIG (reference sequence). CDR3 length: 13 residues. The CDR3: CAHSRTSPHEQYF. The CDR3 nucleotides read TGTGCCCACTCCCGGACTAGCCCTCACGAGCAGTACTTC.

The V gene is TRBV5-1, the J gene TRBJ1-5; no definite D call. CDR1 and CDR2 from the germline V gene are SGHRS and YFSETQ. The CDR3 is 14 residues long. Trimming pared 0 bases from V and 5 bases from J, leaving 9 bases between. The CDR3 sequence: CASSLGAGYQPQHF. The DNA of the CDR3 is TGCGCCAGCAGCTTGGGAGCGGGGTATCAGCCCCAGCATTTT.

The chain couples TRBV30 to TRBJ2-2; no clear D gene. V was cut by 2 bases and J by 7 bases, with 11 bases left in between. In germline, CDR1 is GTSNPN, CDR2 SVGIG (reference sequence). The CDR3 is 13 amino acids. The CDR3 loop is CAWSLVFNGELFF. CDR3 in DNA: TGTGCCTGGAGTCTTGTGTTTAACGGGGAGCTGTTTTTT.

CDR3 loop: CASSSPGTQLGNQPQHF. The CDR3 DNA reads as TGTGCCAGTAGTTCCCCCGGCACACAGCTCGGTAATCAGCCCCAGCATTTT. The rearrangement links TRBV19 to TRBJ1-5; D is unclear. CDR1 and CDR2 from the germline V gene are LNHDA and SQIVND (reference sequence). The V end was cut by 5 bases, the J end by 4 bases, with 21 bases between. This CDR3 is 17 amino acids long. The full variable domain, in which reference TRBV19 and TRBJ1-5 provide the parts outside the CDR3, is DGGITQSPKYLFRKEGQNVTLSCEQNLNHDAMYWYRQDPGQGLRLIYYSQIVNDFQKGDIAEGYSVSREKKESFPLTVTSAQKNPTAFYLCASSSPGTQLGNQPQHFGDGTRLSIL.

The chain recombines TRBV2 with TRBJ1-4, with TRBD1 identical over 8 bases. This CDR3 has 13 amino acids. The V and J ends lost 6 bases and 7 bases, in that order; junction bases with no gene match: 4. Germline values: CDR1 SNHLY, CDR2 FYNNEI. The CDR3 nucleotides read TGTGCCAGCAGACACAGGGGGTCTGAAAAACTGTTTTTT. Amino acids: CASRHRGSEKLFF. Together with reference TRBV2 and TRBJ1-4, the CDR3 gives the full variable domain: EPEVTQTPSHQVTQMGQEVILRCVPISNHLYFYWYRQILGQKVEFLVSFYNNEISEKSEIFDDQFSVERPDGSNFTLKIRSTKLEDSAMYFCASRHRGSEKLFFGSGTQLSVL.

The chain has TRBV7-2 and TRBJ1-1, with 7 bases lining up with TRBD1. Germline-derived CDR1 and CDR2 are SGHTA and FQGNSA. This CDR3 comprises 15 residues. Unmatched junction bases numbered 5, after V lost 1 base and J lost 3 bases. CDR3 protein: CASSLVGTEHTEAFF. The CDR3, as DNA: TGTGCCAGCAGCTTAGTAGGGACAGAGCACACTGAAGCTTTCTTT.

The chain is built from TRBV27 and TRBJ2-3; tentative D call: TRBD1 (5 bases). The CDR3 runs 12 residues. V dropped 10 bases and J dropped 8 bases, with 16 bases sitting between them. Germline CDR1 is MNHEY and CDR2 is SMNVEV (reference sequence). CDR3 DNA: TGTGCCACCAACTCCCCAGGGTTTACGCAGTATTTT. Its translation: CATNSPGFTQYF.

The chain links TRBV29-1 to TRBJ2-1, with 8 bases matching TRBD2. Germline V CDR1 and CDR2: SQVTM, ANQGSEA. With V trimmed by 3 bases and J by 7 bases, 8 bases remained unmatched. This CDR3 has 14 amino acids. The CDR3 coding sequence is TGCAGCGTTGATGGAGCGGGGGAGGGAAATGAGCAGTTCTTC. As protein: CSVDGAGEGNEQFF.

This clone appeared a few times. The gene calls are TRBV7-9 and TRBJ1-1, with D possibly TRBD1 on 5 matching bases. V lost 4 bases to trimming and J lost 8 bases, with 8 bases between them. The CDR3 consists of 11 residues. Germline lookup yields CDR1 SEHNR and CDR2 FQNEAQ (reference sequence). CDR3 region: CASSSAGEAFF. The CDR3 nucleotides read TGTGCCAGCAGCTCGGCAGGGGAAGCTTTCTTT.